The T cell receptor beta chain under discussion was sequenced for a study of technical replicates of blood from a few donors. Per germline, CDR1 SGHTS and CDR2 YDEGEE. The CDR3 is 18 residues long. Trimming at V came to 2 bases and at J to 6 bases, leaving 16 bases not matched to a gene. Assay used: immunoSEQ multiplex PCR; TCRdb lists only in-frame clones, some missing. The sample includes tens of thousands of clones, 80% to 90% seen only once; the top ten take 4.6%. This receptor was identified in a human donor in good health. Some clones in this sample may be carry-over from other donors' samples. Sequenced sample: PBMCs. V gene TRBV5-8 combines with J gene TRBJ2-3; TRBD2 matches 9 bases. The CDR3 coding sequence is TGTGCCAGCAGCTTTTTAGCCTTCGGGCGGGAGGGTCATGATACGCAGTATTTT. Translated, it gives CASSFLAFGREGHDTQYF.